The 21 T cell receptor beta chains reported below all come from one sample, sequenced in a study of memory B cells and T cells in multiple sclerosis. TCRdb's copy holds only in-frame clones and misses some; the assay was immunoSEQ multiplex PCR. Of 32,000 or so clones listed, about 84% are singletons. Separate sequencing covered autoproliferating (CFSE-dim) and non-proliferating (CFSE-high) T cells from stimulus-free culture. Cultures began with 45 million to 60 million CFSE-labeled PBMCs, unstimulated for 6 to 7 days, with replicate wells pooled. These receptors have no identified antigens. The material sequenced was PBMCs from blood kept in culture. These receptor sequences come from a human donor with multiple sclerosis.

The chain carries TRBV2 and TRBJ1-2; 8 bases line up with TRBD1. This CDR3 contains 15 residues. Germline values: CDR1 SNHLY, CDR2 FYNNEI. After removal of 2 bases from V and 3 bases from J, the junction contained 5 bases not matched to a gene. CDR3 protein: CASSETGGSDYGYTF. CDR3 sequence (DNA): TGTGCCAGCAGTGAAACAGGGGGTTCGGACTATGGCTACACCTTC.

The J gene is TRBJ2-1, the V gene TRBV5-1; 9 bases line up with TRBD2. Germline V gene lookup returns CDR1 SGHRS and CDR2 YFSETQ. This CDR3 region has 17 residues. The J segment lost 4 bases and the V segment lost 0 bases, leaving 8 bases of the junction unmatched. DNA of the CDR3: TGCGCCAGCAGCTTGGCCGGGCTAGCGGGAAGGTACAATGAGCAGTTCTTC. It yields the protein CASSLAGLAGRYNEQFF.

The CDR3 region has the DNA TGTGCCAGCAGCCCAAGAAGGGCTGGAGGGGAGACCCAGTACTTC. Protein product: CASSPRRAGGETQYF. The V and J genes are TRBV14 and TRBJ2-5; D is perhaps TRBD2 (6 bases). The CDR3 spans 15 residues. Germline values: CDR1 SGHDN, CDR2 FVKESK. Between the trimmed V and J ends, which lost 4 bases and 5 bases, there was a span of 17 bases.

This chain connects TRBV6-6 to TRBJ2-5; 7 bases match TRBD1. The CDR3 consists of 15 residues. The ends lost 5 bases at V and 1 base at J; junction bases unmatched: 7. Germline loops: CDR1 MNHNY, CDR2 SVGAGI (reference sequence). The CDR3 DNA is TGTGCCAGCAGTATAAACAGGGGTGGCCAAGAGACCCAGTACTTC. The encoded protein is CASSINRGGQETQYF.

Here the CDR3 reads CASSIGGNTGELFF. The CDR3 coding sequence is TGTGCCAGCAGCATAGGGGGGAACACCGGGGAGCTGTTTTTT. V usage is TRBV28 and J usage is TRBJ2-2; possible D gene TRBD1, 6 bases. Per germline, CDR1 MDHEN and CDR2 SYDVKM. This CDR3 contains 14 residues. V gave up 6 bases and J gave up 1 base, with 9 bases separating them. Using reference TRBV28 and TRBJ2-2 for the parts outside the CDR3, the full variable domain is DVKVTQSSRYLVKRTGEKVFLECVQDMDHENMFWYRQDPGLGLRLIYFSYDVKMKEKGDIPEGYSVSREKKERFSLILESASTNQTSMYLCASSIGGNTGELFFGEGSRLTVL.

This chain joins TRBV7-9 and TRBJ2-3, with D maybe TRBD1 (6 bases). The CDR3 loop spans 14 amino acids. Between the trimmed V and J ends, which lost 0 bases and 3 bases, there was a span of 7 bases. CDR1 and CDR2 (germline): SEHNR, FQNEAQ (reference sequence). CDR3 in amino acids: CASSLAQGTDTQYF. DNA for the CDR3: TGTGCCAGCAGCTTAGCGCAGGGGACAGATACGCAGTATTTT.

In DNA form, the CDR3 reads TGTGCCACCAGCAGAGACAAGCGGGAGGTCACCGGGGAGCTGTTTTTT. It specifies CATSRDKREVTGELFF. The V call is TRBV15, the J call TRBJ2-2; 9 bases map to TRBD2. The ends lost 0 bases at V and 4 bases at J; junction bases unmatched: 3. CDR1 and CDR2 (germline): LNHNV, YYDKDF (reference sequence). The CDR3 has 16 residues.

This rearrangement joins TRBV10-2 to TRBJ2-7, with D possibly TRBD1 on 5 matching bases. Trimming took off 0 bases at V and 3 bases at J, with 30 bases between the two ends. This CDR3 comprises 21 residues. Germline V gives CDR1 WSHSY, CDR2 SAAADI. CDR3 in amino acids: CASSESNSLSKSGFRSYEQYF. The CDR3 bases are TGCGCCAGCAGTGAGTCGAATTCGTTGTCGAAATCAGGGTTTCGAAGCTACGAGCAGTACTTC.

V usage is TRBV11-1 and J usage is TRBJ1-1; 9 bases are shared with TRBD1. The J segment lost 10 bases and the V segment lost 4 bases, leaving 7 bases of the junction unmatched. The CDR3 is 13 residues long. CDR1 SGHAT and CDR2 FQDESV come from the germline V gene (reference sequence). CDR3: CASSWDRVSGAFF. The CDR3 DNA follows: TGTGCCAGCAGCTGGGACAGGGTCTCTGGAGCTTTCTTT.

The V and J genes are TRBV5-1 and TRBJ2-5, with 9 bases fitting TRBD1. With the DNA end fitting TRBJ2-7 better, the J assignment may be wrong. The CDR3 covers 14 residues. Germline values: CDR1 SGHRS, CDR2 YFSETQ. CDR3 region: CASSSTGGPYEQYF. The CDR3 bases are TGCGCCAGCAGCTCGACAGGGGGGCCGTACGAGCAGTACTTC.

V usage is TRBV7-8 and J usage is TRBJ1-1; D unclear. This CDR3 contains 15 residues. Per germline, CDR1 SGHVS and CDR2 FQNEAQ. The V end lost 0 bases, the J end lost 1 base, and 9 bases lay between the germline ends. The chain's CDR3 is CASSLAPGRNTEAFF. The CDR3 DNA sequence: TGTGCCAGCAGCTTAGCGCCGGGAAGGAACACTGAAGCTTTCTTT.

This chain links TRBV5-5 with TRBJ1-3; perhaps TRBD1 as D (6 bases). V was shortened by 3 bases and J by 7 bases, with 14 bases between the two germline ends. In germline, CDR1 is SGHKS, CDR2 YYEKEE (reference sequence). CDR3 length: 14 residues. The CDR3: CASSSYTRGNTIYF. Here the CDR3 DNA reads TGTGCCAGCAGCTCCTACACAAGGGGGAACACCATATATTTT.

The chain employs TRBV7-9 and TRBJ1-2; the D is unclear. The CDR3 length is 15 residues. V lost 3 bases to trimming and J lost 4 bases, with 15 bases between them. Germline V gene data show CDR1 as SEHNR and CDR2 as FQNEAQ (reference sequence). The DNA for the CDR3 is TGTGCCAGCAGCTTGGAGCCCCTCGAACTCTATGGCTACACCTTC. It encodes CASSLEPLELYGYTF.

This chain joins TRBV4-1 and TRBJ2-2; 7 nucleotides match TRBD1. Germline V gene lookup returns CDR1 MGHRA and CDR2 YSYEKL. CDR3 size: 16 residues. With 5 bases clipped from V and 7 bases from J, the junction kept 13 bases outside the gene matches. CDR3 nucleotide sequence: TGCGCCAGCAGCGACCAGGAAGGGGGCTTGGGCGGGGAGCTGTTTTTT. Amino acids: CASSDQEGGLGGELFF.

V usage is TRBV10-1 and J usage is TRBJ2-3; 13 bases line up with TRBD2. The CDR3 runs 15 residues. Germline-derived CDR1 and CDR2 are WNHNN and SYGVQD (reference sequence). V shed 6 bases and J 8 bases; nucleotides not matched to a gene: 8. In DNA form, the CDR3 reads TGCGCCAGCAGATACGGGACTAGCGGGAAAGGTACGCAGTATTTT. Encoded protein: CASRYGTSGKGTQYF.

The CDR3 nucleotides read TGTGCCAGCAGCCCTACGGGACAGGGCTTAGGGGGCTACACCTTC. Translated: CASSPTGQGLGGYTF. The chain joins TRBV5-4 to TRBJ1-2, with TRBD1 identical over 9 bases. Germline-derived CDR1 and CDR2 are SGHNT and YYREEE (reference sequence). The CDR3 length is 15 residues. Germline trimming cut 4 bases from V and 8 bases from J; bases unmatched to any gene: 12.

This chain connects TRBV18 to TRBJ1-5; possible D gene TRBD1, 6 bases. V dropped 5 bases and J dropped 9 bases, with 14 bases sitting between them. This CDR3 has 13 residues. Per the germline V gene, CDR1 is KGHSH and CDR2 is LQKENI. This CDR3 is CASSGDRSGPQHF. The CDR3 DNA follows: TGTGCCAGCTCAGGTGACAGGTCCGGGCCCCAGCATTTT.

The V gene is TRBV19, the J gene TRBJ2-3; 8 positions agree with TRBD2. Germline CDR1 reads LNHDA; CDR2 reads SQIVND (reference sequence). The CDR3 has 15 residues. Trimming at V came to 5 bases and at J to 6 bases, leaving 10 bases not matched to a gene. The CDR3 loop is CASSQPGLGGDTQYF. As DNA, the CDR3 is TGTGCCAGTAGTCAACCGGGACTAGGTGGTGATACGCAGTATTTT.

This chain joins TRBV28 and TRBJ2-1, with 12 bases matching TRBD2. Germline CDR1 is MDHEN and CDR2 is SYDVKM. V was clipped by 2 bases and J by 8 bases; unmatched bases: 4. The CDR3 is 15 amino acids. The CDR3 nucleotides are TGTGCCAGCAGTTTACTCCTAGCGGGGGGGGATGAGCAGTTCTTC. It codes for CASSLLLAGGDEQFF.

CDR3 protein: CASSQTARSGNTIYF. Here the CDR3 DNA reads TGTGCCAGCAGCCAGACGGCCCGCTCTGGAAACACCATATATTTT. The chain links TRBV9 to TRBJ1-3; no clear D gene. Germline lookup yields CDR1 SGDLS and CDR2 YYNGEE. Trimming shortened V by 4 bases and J by 0 bases, and 11 bases separated the two germline ends. This CDR3 is built from 15 residues.

The CDR3 DNA reads as TGTGCCAGTAGGAAGGACAGGGGGCGTCGGCAGCCCCAGCATTTT. As protein: CASRKDRGRRQPQHF. This chain joins TRBV19 and TRBJ1-5; TRBD1 aligns across 11 bases. The CDR3 contains 15 residues. The V gene end was trimmed by 6 bases and the J gene end by 7 bases; junction bases not matched to a gene: 8. CDR1 and CDR2 from the germline V gene are LNHDA and SQIVND (reference sequence).